The present entry profiles one T cell receptor (beta chain) with its context. This clonotype was seen more than once but under ten times. Its binding antigen is unknown. No clone much larger than this one lies a single base away; base qualities are absent. The data were obtained in a study of immune heterogeneity within non-small cell lung tumors (dated by TCRdb to 2016 to 2018). A note on the overall study: By histology, the tumors included some ten non-squamous carcinomas, a few squamous cell carcinomas and 1 tumor not otherwise specified. Binding of neoantigens to the HLA alleles of each patient was predicted with netMHCpan-3.0 for mutant peptides of 8 to 11 amino acids. To look at intratumoral immune heterogeneity, the study ran whole-exome sequencing, RNA-seq and TCR beta repertoire sequencing on several spatially distinct regions taken from every NSCLC tumor. TCR repertoires were analyzed from 55 to 65 tumor loci of fewer than 16 patients, whereas transcriptome data were available for only 35 to 50 loci from some eleven patients. General conclusions and limits of the study: Local tumor mutational burden and local T-cell repertoire clonality had a statistically significant but moderate positive correlation (R around 0.36). Individual patients mostly had different high-frequency TCR beta clonotypes. Identical dominant CDR3B clonotypes recurred across loci within a patient, yet different tumor locations also harbored unique high-frequency clones.

The TCR template was genomic DNA extracted from bulk tumor tissue, and around 0.55 ug of gDNA was amplified for each sample. During surgery, several biopsies were collected from each primary tumor and placed as far from one another as possible within the tumor mass. The study cohort was described as untreated and was composed of newly diagnosed NSCLC cases undergoing curative surgery. The donors were some 14 patients with newly diagnosed non-small cell lung cancer who were having surgery with curative intent. Two independent pathologists examined the resected tumor masses. Only DNA and RNA samples of high quality went on to sequencing. V is pruned by 4 bases and J by 5 bases, leaving 4 bases of the junction without a gene match. The CDR3, from cysteine to phenylalanine, totals 14 residues. The read is trimmed to its CDR3 DNA, 42 bases read in frame from base 1. The TCR beta CDR3 region was amplified with a multiplex PCR system whose first round of 10 cycles used 32 V-gene forward primers and 13 J-gene reverse primers. The first PCR round was done with a QIAGEN Multiplex PCR Kit, and the primer sequences were filed in Chinese patent CN105087789A. Illumina universal primers were added in a second PCR round performed with the Phusion High-Fidelity PCR Kit. The TCR libraries underwent paired-end sequencing with a read length of 151 bp on the Illumina HiSeq X Ten platform. The published analysis was carried out like this. Cutadapt was used to discard reads without multiplex PCR primers, PEAR merged the read pairs, and MiXCR with default settings called the CDR3 regions. Shannon entropy measured repertoire diversity, while clonality was calculated as one minus the Shannon entropy divided by the ln of the count of productive unique sequences. Clonotypes at a frequency of at least 0.5% were defined as dominant or high-frequency T-cell clones. TCRdb ran its own pipeline on the public reads, namely fastp trimming at Q25 and MiXCR clone calling, and kept in-frame beta chains. One record per CDR3 amino acid sequence lists the most common genes and DNA. Here the V and J calls rest on TCRdb's processing, not on the authors' analysis. In this sample the table shows roughly 14,000 distinct CDR3 sequences, roughly 29% of which occur a single time. Together, the top ten hold less than 5% of the sample.

The sequenced sample consisted of lung tumor tissue. The chain was built from TRBV12-3 or TRBV12-4 and TRBJ2-5; 10 bases in between match TRBD2. This TCR was recovered from a man aged 40-49 years with non-small cell lung cancer. The base sequence is TGTGCCAGCAGTTGGGGAGCGGGAGGGGAGACCCAGTACTTC. Translated, it gives CASSWGAGGETQYF.